This T cell receptor beta chain derives from a study of T cells after yellow fever vaccination. Overall study findings and caveats: Once the booster was given, most primary-vaccination clones reappeared, at just under 98% for CD4 and roughly 91% for CD8. The secondary response was weaker but peaked faster, day 5 versus 15.

This clonotype was counted ten times or more. Antigen unknown. The V end lost 4 bases, the J end lost 3 bases, and 10 bases lay between the germline ends. Germline CDR1 reads MGHRA; CDR2 reads YSYEKL. The CDR3 extends over 14 amino acids. MiXCR, run by TCRdb on the 5' RACE reads, gives a single entry per CDR3 protein. The data show about 210,000 distinct CDR3 sequences, approximately 3% seen once. The chain couples TRBV4-1 to TRBJ1-5; D gene ambiguous. The sample here was CD4+ T cells sorted from PBMCs, taken 10 days after the yellow fever booster vaccination. The sequence derives from a man younger than 35 who received the YFV17D yellow fever vaccine. CDR3 bases: TGCGCCAGCAGCCGATGGGCCGACAATCAGCCCCAGCATTTT. Translated: CASSRWADNQPQHF.